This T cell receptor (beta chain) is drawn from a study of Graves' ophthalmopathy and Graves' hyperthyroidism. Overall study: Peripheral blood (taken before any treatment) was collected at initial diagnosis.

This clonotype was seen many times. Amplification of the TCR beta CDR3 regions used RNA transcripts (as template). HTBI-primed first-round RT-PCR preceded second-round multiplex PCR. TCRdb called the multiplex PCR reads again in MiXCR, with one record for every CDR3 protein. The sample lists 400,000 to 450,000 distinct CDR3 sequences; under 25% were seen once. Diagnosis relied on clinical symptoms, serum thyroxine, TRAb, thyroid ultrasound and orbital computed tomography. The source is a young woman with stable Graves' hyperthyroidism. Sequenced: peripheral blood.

The CDR3, as DNA: TGTGCCAGCAGTTACGGGACAGAGAGGAACACTGAAGCTTTCTTT. Protein: CASSYGTERNTEAFF. The V call is TRBV6-5, the J call TRBJ1-1; 7 bases align to TRBD1. CDR1 and CDR2 from the germline V gene are MNHEY and SVGAGI. The CDR3 contains 15 residues. V lost 2 bases to trimming and J lost 1 base; unmatched junction nucleotides: 4.